A selection of T cell receptor beta chains follows, all from one sample in a study of control samples from healthy donors and cancer patients. Profiling relied on immunoSEQ multiplex PCR, and the TCRdb table lists in-frame clones only, not all of them. The sample carries approximately 71,000 clones, 85% to 90% recorded once. The specimen sequenced was PBMCs. These receptors were obtained from a man in his sixties with lung cancer. Both conserved end residues are part of each CDR3. The order of the fields is CDR3 protein, CDR3 DNA, clone size, J gene, D gene, V gene. D genes are given only for firm matches. Size tells how often a clone was seen (once, few, many) or the class of an expanded clone, and some rows leave it out.

cdr3_aa: CASSSRGTWQETQYF
cdr3_nt: TGTGCCAGCAGCTCCCGAGGGACCTGGCAAGAGACCCAGTACTTC
clone_size: .
j_call: TRBJ2-5
d_call: .
v_call: TRBV5-4

cdr3_aa: CATSAPGGFLPDTQYF
cdr3_nt: TGTGCCACCAGTGCGCCAGGGGGGTTCCTCCCAGATACGCAGTATTTT
clone_size: .
j_call: TRBJ2-3
d_call: .
v_call: TRBV24-1

cdr3_aa: CATSRDRGGELFF
cdr3_nt: TGTGCCACCAGCAGAGATAGGGGCGGGGAGCTGTTTTTT
clone_size: .
j_call: TRBJ2-2
d_call: .
v_call: TRBV15

cdr3_aa: CASARGLSETQYF
cdr3_nt: TGTGCCAGCGCGCGTGGACTTTCGGAGACCCAGTACTTC
clone_size: once
j_call: TRBJ2-5
d_call: .
v_call: TRBV2

cdr3_aa: CASSLRSAGVNSPLHF
cdr3_nt: TGTGCCAGCAGCTTACGCTCTGCAGGGGTGAATTCACCCCTCCACTTT
clone_size: .
j_call: TRBJ1-6
d_call: .
v_call: TRBV7-3

cdr3_aa: CSVFPLLGGGQGPGELFF
cdr3_nt: TGCAGCGTTTTCCCCTTATTAGGTGGGGGACAGGGTCCCGGGGAGCTGTTTTTT
clone_size: .
j_call: TRBJ2-2
d_call: TRBD1
v_call: TRBV29-1

cdr3_aa: CASSYVGAGRTGELFF
cdr3_nt: TGTGCCAGCAGTTACGTCGGGGCCGGGAGGACCGGGGAGCTGTTTTTT
clone_size: few
j_call: TRBJ2-2
d_call: TRBD2
v_call: TRBV6-2/TRBV6-3

cdr3_aa: CASSLGGRESRYTF
cdr3_nt: TGTGCCAGCAGCTTAGGGGGCAGGGAATCTCGCTACACCTTC
clone_size: .
j_call: TRBJ1-2
d_call: .
v_call: TRBV7-2

cdr3_aa: CASGLVPDGTASTDTQYF
cdr3_nt: TGTGCTAGTGGTTTGGTCCCCGACGGGACAGCTAGCACAGATACGCAGTATTTT
clone_size: .
j_call: TRBJ2-3
d_call: TRBD1
v_call: TRBV12-5

cdr3_aa: CASSIDVPSGGLETQYF
cdr3_nt: TGTGCCAGTAGTATAGATGTCCCTAGCGGGGGGCTTGAGACCCAGTACTTC
clone_size: .
j_call: TRBJ2-5
d_call: TRBD2
v_call: TRBV19

cdr3_aa: CASSRGLTANYGYTF
cdr3_nt: TGTGCCAGCAGCCGCGGTCTAACAGCTAACTATGGCTACACCTTC
clone_size: few
j_call: TRBJ1-2
d_call: .
v_call: TRBV3-1/TRBV3-2

cdr3_aa: CASTNDRASNTEAFF
cdr3_nt: TGTGCCAGCACAAACGACAGGGCGTCGAACACTGAAGCTTTCTTT
clone_size: .
j_call: TRBJ1-1
d_call: TRBD1
v_call: TRBV6-5

cdr3_aa: CASSKTGGETQYF
cdr3_nt: TGTGCCAGCAGCAAGACAGGGGGAGAGACCCAGTACTTC
clone_size: .
j_call: TRBJ2-5
d_call: .
v_call: TRBV21-1

cdr3_aa: CSVERPDYGYTF
cdr3_nt: TGCAGCGTTGAAAGGCCGGACTATGGCTACACCTTC
clone_size: .
j_call: TRBJ1-2
d_call: .
v_call: TRBV29-1

cdr3_aa: CASSPDPGQGTSPLHF
cdr3_nt: TGCGCCAGCAGCCCGGATCCGGGACAGGGGACTTCACCCCTCCACTTT
clone_size: once
j_call: TRBJ1-6
d_call: TRBD1
v_call: TRBV5-1

cdr3_aa: CASSWDRPYEQYF
cdr3_nt: TGCGCCAGCAGCTGGGACAGGCCCTACGAGCAGTACTTC
clone_size: .
j_call: TRBJ2-7
d_call: TRBD1
v_call: TRBV5-1

cdr3_aa: CAISPGTGGSGELFF
cdr3_nt: TGTGCCATCAGTCCCGGGACAGGGGGGTCCGGGGAGCTGTTTTTT
clone_size: .
j_call: TRBJ2-2
d_call: TRBD1
v_call: TRBV10-3

cdr3_aa: CASSYQSGTGGLEQYF
cdr3_nt: TGCGCCAGCAGCTACCAATCCGGGACAGGGGGCCTCGAGCAGTACTTC
clone_size: .
j_call: TRBJ2-7
d_call: TRBD1
v_call: TRBV5-1

cdr3_aa: CASSAQQGQLGTEAFF
cdr3_nt: TGTGCCAGCAGCGCACAACAGGGACAGCTAGGCACTGAAGCTTTCTTT
clone_size: .
j_call: TRBJ1-1
d_call: TRBD1
v_call: TRBV9

cdr3_aa: CAIQSGEARYNEQFF
cdr3_nt: TGTGCCATCCAGAGCGGGGAGGCACGCTACAATGAGCAGTTCTTC
clone_size: .
j_call: TRBJ2-1
d_call: TRBD2
v_call: TRBV2

cdr3_aa: CASSLVGANTEAFF
cdr3_nt: TGTGCCAGCAGCTTAGTGGGGGCGAACACTGAAGCTTTCTTT
clone_size: .
j_call: TRBJ1-1
d_call: .
v_call: TRBV7-3

cdr3_aa: CAWTPGTYEQYF
cdr3_nt: TGTGCCTGGACTCCCGGGACCTACGAGCAGTACTTC
clone_size: .
j_call: TRBJ2-7
d_call: .
v_call: TRBV30

cdr3_aa: CASSIQQLSSGNTIYF
cdr3_nt: TGCGCCAGCAGCATACAACAGCTTAGCTCTGGAAACACCATATATTTT
clone_size: once
j_call: TRBJ1-3
d_call: .
v_call: TRBV5-1

cdr3_aa: CASSPLGTDTQYF
cdr3_nt: TGTGCCAGCTCACCATTGGGCACAGATACGCAGTATTTT
clone_size: .
j_call: TRBJ2-3
d_call: .
v_call: TRBV18

cdr3_aa: CASSVNRGLDEKLFF
cdr3_nt: TGTGCCAGCAGCGTGAACAGGGGGCTAGATGAAAAACTGTTTTTT
clone_size: many
j_call: TRBJ1-4
d_call: TRBD1
v_call: TRBV5-4

cdr3_aa: CASSYLTGTTEAFF
cdr3_nt: TGTGCCAGCAGTTACTTGACAGGAACGACTGAAGCTTTCTTT
clone_size: .
j_call: TRBJ1-1
d_call: .
v_call: TRBV6-5

cdr3_aa: CASGLSNTGELFF
cdr3_nt: TGTGCCAGCGGACTTTCTAACACCGGGGAGCTGTTTTTT
clone_size: .
j_call: TRBJ2-2
d_call: .
v_call: TRBV28

cdr3_aa: CAWRRLPAEKLFF
cdr3_nt: TGTGCCTGGAGGAGGCTACCAGCGGAAAAACTGTTTTTT
clone_size: .
j_call: TRBJ1-4
d_call: .
v_call: TRBV30

cdr3_aa: CASSLGTGVNTEAFF
cdr3_nt: TGTGCCAGCTCACTAGGAACAGGGGTGAACACTGAAGCTTTCTTT
clone_size: few
j_call: TRBJ1-1
d_call: TRBD1
v_call: TRBV18

cdr3_aa: CASSLQGARDEAFF
cdr3_nt: TGTGCCAGCAGCTTACAGGGGGCGAGGGATGAAGCTTTCTTT
clone_size: once
j_call: TRBJ1-1
d_call: TRBD1
v_call: TRBV3-1/TRBV3-2

cdr3_aa: CATSDLDTQYF
cdr3_nt: TGTGCCACCAGTGATTTAGATACGCAGTATTTT
clone_size: .
j_call: TRBJ2-3
d_call: .
v_call: TRBV24-1

cdr3_aa: CTSSPGLSGNTIYF
cdr3_nt: TGTACCAGCAGTCCAGGGTTATCTGGAAACACCATATATTTT
clone_size: .
j_call: TRBJ1-3
d_call: .
v_call: TRBV6-5

cdr3_aa: CASSPIKSVGYTF
cdr3_nt: TGTGCCAGCTCACCAATTAAAAGCGTCGGCTACACCTTC
clone_size: .
j_call: TRBJ1-2
d_call: .
v_call: TRBV18

cdr3_aa: CASSTTLGVYTF
cdr3_nt: TGTGCCAGTAGTACCACCCTTGGAGTCTACACCTTC
clone_size: .
j_call: TRBJ1-2
d_call: .
v_call: TRBV19

cdr3_aa: CATSDFGFLGGTETGELFF
cdr3_nt: TGTGCCACCAGTGATTTCGGTTTTCTTGGGGGCACGGAGACCGGGGAGCTGTTTTTT
clone_size: .
j_call: TRBJ2-2
d_call: .
v_call: TRBV24-1

cdr3_aa: CASSLQGRWNTEAFF
cdr3_nt: TGTGCCAGCAGCTTGCAAGGCAGGTGGAACACTGAAGCTTTCTTT
clone_size: .
j_call: TRBJ1-1
d_call: .
v_call: TRBV5-6

cdr3_aa: CASSHSTPGLAGGRHNGQFF
cdr3_nt: TGTGCCAGCAGCCATTCAACCCCCGGACTAGCGGGGGGCCGGCACAATGGGCAGTTCTTC
clone_size: once
j_call: TRBJ2-1
d_call: TRBD2
v_call: TRBV3-1/TRBV3-2

cdr3_aa: CASSLVDNEQFF
cdr3_nt: TGCGCCAGCAGCTTGGTGGACAATGAGCAGTTCTTC
clone_size: many
j_call: TRBJ2-1
d_call: .
v_call: TRBV5-1

cdr3_aa: CASSRDRVSTDTQYF
cdr3_nt: TGTGCCAGCAGTCGCGACAGGGTCAGCACAGATACGCAGTATTTT
clone_size: once
j_call: TRBJ2-3
d_call: TRBD1
v_call: TRBV27

cdr3_aa: CASSRGEDYEQYF
cdr3_nt: TGCGCCAGCAGCAGGGGCGAGGACTACGAGCAGTACTTC
clone_size: .
j_call: TRBJ2-7
d_call: .
v_call: TRBV5-1

cdr3_aa: CASSVDYSNSPLHF
cdr3_nt: TGTGCCAGCAGCGTAGATTACAGTAATTCACCCCTCCACTTT
clone_size: .
j_call: TRBJ1-6
d_call: .
v_call: TRBV9

cdr3_aa: CASSLYQNRASGNTIYF
cdr3_nt: TGTGCCAGCAGCTTATATCAGAACAGAGCCTCTGGAAACACCATATATTTT
clone_size: .
j_call: TRBJ1-3
d_call: .
v_call: TRBV11-2

cdr3_aa: CGSSYEQYF
cdr3_nt: TGTGGGAGCTCCTACGAGCAGTACTTC
clone_size: .
j_call: TRBJ2-7
d_call: .
v_call: TRBV6-4

cdr3_aa: CASRGTGGAGELFF
cdr3_nt: TGTGCCAGCAGAGGGACAGGGGGTGCCGGGGAGCTGTTTTTT
clone_size: .
j_call: TRBJ2-2
d_call: TRBD1
v_call: TRBV25-1

cdr3_aa: CASSITSGYQETQYF
cdr3_nt: TGTGCCAGTAGTATCACTAGCGGCTACCAAGAGACCCAGTACTTC
clone_size: .
j_call: TRBJ2-5
d_call: TRBD2
v_call: TRBV19

cdr3_aa: CASGRLGTYEQYF
cdr3_nt: TGTGCCAGCGGGCGACTAGGAACCTACGAGCAGTACTTC
clone_size: few
j_call: TRBJ2-7
d_call: .
v_call: TRBV3-1/TRBV3-2

cdr3_aa: CASSPGQKENEKLFF
cdr3_nt: TGTGCCAGCAGCCCAGGACAGAAAGAAAATGAAAAACTGTTTTTT
clone_size: .
j_call: TRBJ1-4
d_call: .
v_call: TRBV11-2

cdr3_aa: CASSLRTEVIYGYTF
cdr3_nt: TGTGCCAGTAGCTTACGGACAGAAGTTATCTATGGCTACACCTTC
clone_size: few
j_call: TRBJ1-2
d_call: .
v_call: TRBV19

cdr3_aa: CASSLNLGLNTEAFF
cdr3_nt: TGCGCCAGCAGCTTGAACCTGGGACTTAACACTGAAGCTTTCTTT
clone_size: .
j_call: TRBJ1-1
d_call: .
v_call: TRBV5-1

cdr3_aa: CASSSHGGSYNSPLHF
cdr3_nt: TGTGCCAGCAGCTCCCACGGGGGTTCTTATAATTCACCCCTCCACTTT
clone_size: .
j_call: TRBJ1-6
d_call: .
v_call: TRBV11-3

cdr3_aa: CATSDSRRVQPQHF
cdr3_nt: TGTGCCACCAGTGACTCGCGCAGGGTCCAGCCCCAGCATTTT
clone_size: .
j_call: TRBJ1-5
d_call: .
v_call: TRBV24-1

cdr3_aa: CASRPWGGSSYNSPLHF
cdr3_nt: TGTGCCAGCAGGCCCTGGGGGGGGAGCTCCTATAATTCACCCCTCCACTTT
clone_size: .
j_call: TRBJ1-6
d_call: .
v_call: TRBV5-6

cdr3_aa: CASSLSANYGYTF
cdr3_nt: TGTGCCAGCAGTTTATCCGCTAACTATGGCTACACCTTC
clone_size: .
j_call: TRBJ1-2
d_call: .
v_call: TRBV12-3/TRBV12-4

cdr3_aa: CASSPTGQETQYF
cdr3_nt: TGCGCCAGCAGCCCGACAGGTCAAGAGACCCAGTACTTC
clone_size: few
j_call: TRBJ2-5
d_call: .
v_call: TRBV10-1

cdr3_aa: CASSPAGGPGDTQYF
cdr3_nt: TGTGCCAGCTCACCAGCGGGGGGGCCGGGTGATACGCAGTATTTT
clone_size: .
j_call: TRBJ2-3
d_call: TRBD2
v_call: TRBV18

cdr3_aa: CASSPPSGQGNTGELFF
cdr3_nt: TGTGCCAGCTCACCACCCTCGGGACAGGGAAACACCGGGGAGCTGTTTTTT
clone_size: .
j_call: TRBJ2-2
d_call: TRBD1
v_call: TRBV18

cdr3_aa: CASSEPTGTRTDTQYF
cdr3_nt: TGTGCCAGCAGTGAACCAACTGGGACACGCACAGATACGCAGTATTTT
clone_size: .
j_call: TRBJ2-3
d_call: .
v_call: TRBV2